These 2 T cell receptor beta chains were all obtained from the same sample, sequenced in a study of T cell repertoires in cytomegalovirus infection. Via MiXCR, TCRdb re-called the reads, giving one row per CDR3 protein. The top ten hold about 2.8% of the sample, which has around 740,000 distinct CDR3 sequences, roughly a third seen once. The sequenced sample consisted of PBMCs. The receptors were sampled from a human donor in good health (CMV status not recorded). Some clones in this sample may be carry-over from other donors' samples.

This clonotype was seen a handful of times. The rearrangement links TRBV19 to TRBJ2-6; 7 bases align to TRBD1. Trimming cost V 3 bases and J 0 bases; bases outside gene matches: 2. The CDR3 has 16 amino acids. The germline V gene encodes CDR1 LNHDA and CDR2 SQIVND (reference sequence). The CDR3 DNA is TGTGCCAGTAGTATCGACAGGGCCTCTGGGGCCAACGTCCTGACTTTC. Protein product: CASSIDRASGANVLTF. The variable domain in full, with the rest retrieved from reference TRBV19 and TRBJ2-6, is DGGITQSPKYLFRKEGQNVTLSCEQNLNHDAMYWYRQDPGQGLRLIYYSQIVNDFQKGDIAEGYSVSREKKESFPLTVTSAQKNPTAFYLCASSIDRASGANVLTFGAGSRLTVL.

This chain connects TRBV29-1 to TRBJ1-1, with a tentative D call TRBD1 (5 bases). The CDR3 totals 12 residues. From germline, CDR1 is SQVTM and CDR2 ANQGSEA. Deletions cut 4 bases from V and 6 bases from J, with 12 bases between. The DNA of the CDR3 is TGCAGCGTTGGTCGACAGTCCCCTGAAGCTTTCTTT. This gives the protein CSVGRQSPEAFF. The whole variable domain, filled in from reference TRBV29-1 and TRBJ1-1, reads SAVISQKPSRDICQRGTSLTIQCQVDSQVTMMFWYRQQPGQSLTLIATANQGSEATYESGFVIDKFPISRPNLTFSTLTVSNMSPEDSSIYLCSVGRQSPEAFFGQGTRLTVV.